A selection of T cell receptor beta chains follows, all from one sample in a study of blood T cell repertoires in COVID-19. Assay: immunoSEQ multiplex PCR; the TCRdb copy retains only in-frame clones and omits some. The data contain more than 110,000 clones, around 89% of them singletons. Sequencing used peripheral blood. The receptors originated from a man aged 60 to 75 with active or convalescent COVID-19. The CDR3 runs from the conserved cysteine through the conserved F or W. A D gene is named only where the DNA matches it firmly. Clone size is not always given. Where it is, it says once, few, many or a class for expanded clones.

cdr3_aa | cdr3_nt | clone_size | j_call | d_call | v_call
CASSPGTSLDTQYF | TGTGCCAGCAGCCCCGGGACTAGCCTAGATACGCAGTATTTT | - | TRBJ2-3 | TRBD2 | TRBV6-5
CSASYGVGNQPQHF | TGCAGTGCTAGTTACGGGGTCGGCAATCAGCCCCAGCATTTT | - | TRBJ1-5 | - | TRBV20-1
CASSLGQKETQYF | TGTGCCAGCAGCTTAGGGCAGAAGGAGACCCAGTACTTC | once | TRBJ2-5 | - | TRBV7-6
CASSYSNQGTEAFF | TGTGCCAGCAGTTACTCGAATCAGGGGACTGAAGCTTTCTTT | - | TRBJ1-1 | - | TRBV6-6
CASSYQGVRRYEKLFF | TGTGCCAGCAGTTACCAGGGGGTGCGTCGGTATGAAAAACTGTTTTTT | - | TRBJ1-4 | TRBD1 | TRBV6-2/TRBV6-3
CASTSGAAGTEAFF | TGTGCCAGCACCTCAGGGGCGGCAGGAACTGAAGCTTTCTTT | - | TRBJ1-1 | - | TRBV28
CASSLDRGVGNTIYF | TGTGCCAGCAGTTTGGACAGGGGGGTAGGAAACACCATATATTTT | - | TRBJ1-3 | TRBD1 | TRBV6-5
CASSYSSRVGGGYTF | TGTGCCAGCAGTTACTCGAGTCGGGTTGGTGGTGGCTACACCTTC | few | TRBJ1-2 | - | TRBV6-5
CASTERGGETQYF | TGTGCCAGCACCGAAAGGGGGGGAGAGACCCAGTACTTC | - | TRBJ2-5 | - | TRBV3-1/TRBV3-2
CASSQRGKQGSNQPQHF | TGTGCCAGCAGTCAAAGGGGGAAGCAGGGGAGCAATCAGCCCCAGCATTTT | - | TRBJ1-5 | - | TRBV2
CATLEEERNIQYF | TGTGCCACCCTTGAGGAGGAGAGAAACATTCAGTACTTC | - | TRBJ2-4 | - | TRBV19
CASSPGEETQYF | TGTGCCAGCAGTCCAGGGGAAGAGACCCAGTACTTC | - | TRBJ2-5 | - | TRBV6-6
CASRLAGGTGELFF | TGTGCCAGCAGACTAGCGGGGGGCACCGGGGAGCTGTTTTTT | - | TRBJ2-2 | TRBD2 | TRBV7-6
CASKEGGRGNQPQHF | TGTGCCAGTAAGGAAGGGGGACGCGGCAATCAGCCCCAGCATTTT | - | TRBJ1-5 | - | TRBV19
CASSPQGGNSPLHF | TGTGCCAGCAGCCCGCAGGGAGGAAATTCACCCCTCCACTTT | once | TRBJ1-6 | - | TRBV7-6
CATSAAGGTDRFEKLFF | TGTGCCACCAGTGCCGCAGGAGGGACAGACAGATTTGAAAAACTGTTTTTT | - | TRBJ1-4 | TRBD1 | TRBV24-1
CASSVGGGAGEQYF | TGTGCCAGCAGCGTAGGCGGGGGGGCGGGGGAGCAGTACTTC | - | TRBJ2-7 | TRBD2 | TRBV9
CASSLGGMENTEAFF | TGTGCCAGCAGTTTAGGAGGGATGGAGAACACTGAAGCTTTCTTT | - | TRBJ1-1 | - | TRBV27
CASSFGASGSYNEQFF | TGTGCCAGCAGCTTCGGTGCTAGTGGCTCCTACAATGAGCAGTTCTTC | - | TRBJ2-1 | - | TRBV5-5
CASSYPGRETEAFF | TGTGCCAGCAGTTACCCCGGGCGGGAAACTGAAGCTTTCTTT | - | TRBJ1-1 | - | TRBV6-2/TRBV6-3
CASGLGTWETQYF | TGTGCTAGTGGTTTGGGTACTTGGGAGACCCAGTACTTC | - | TRBJ2-5 | - | TRBV12-5
CASSRGLAPYNEQFF | TGTGCCAGCAGCAGGGGACTAGCGCCCTACAATGAGCAGTTCTTC | - | TRBJ2-1 | - | TRBV21-1
CASSPRTGSDQPQHF | TGTGCCAGCTCACCAAGGACAGGGTCAGATCAGCCCCAGCATTTT | medium-sized | TRBJ1-5 | TRBD1 | TRBV18
CATSDLGQSTDTDTQYF | TGTGCCACCAGTGATCTCGGACAGAGTACTGACACAGATACGCAGTATTTT | - | TRBJ2-3 | - | TRBV24-1
CASSFGTGPPTDTQYF | TGTGCCAGCAGCTTCGGGACAGGGCCTCCCACAGATACGCAGTATTTT | few | TRBJ2-3 | TRBD1 | TRBV7-3
CASSPWDRGGNYGYTF | TGTGCCAGCAGCCCATGGGACAGGGGAGGGAACTATGGCTACACCTTC | - | TRBJ1-2 | TRBD1 | TRBV3-1/TRBV3-2
CASSYSYELNTEAFF | TGTGCCAGCAGTTACTCGTACGAGTTGAACACTGAAGCTTTCTTT | - | TRBJ1-1 | - | TRBV6-5
CASSQGEDGNTEAFF | TGCGCCAGCAGCCAAGGGGAGGACGGGAACACTGAAGCTTTCTTT | - | TRBJ1-1 | - | TRBV4-3
CASSIRGAGNTIYF | TGTGCCAGTAGTATACGAGGCGCTGGAAACACCATATATTTT | - | TRBJ1-3 | - | TRBV19
CASSPGTVNGYEQYF | TGTGCCAGCTCACCGGGGACAGTCAATGGCTACGAGCAGTACTTC | - | TRBJ2-7 | TRBD1 | TRBV18
CASSQWSGEGYTF | TGTGCCAGCAGCCAATGGTCAGGTGAAGGTTACACCTTC | - | TRBJ1-2 | - | TRBV16
CATMGSTEAFF | TGTGCCACCATGGGGAGCACTGAAGCTTTCTTT | - | TRBJ1-1 | - | TRBV28
CASSSGQGTAFF | TGTGCCAGCAGTTCGGGACAGGGTACGGCTTTCTTT | - | TRBJ1-1 | TRBD1 | TRBV6-5
CASSLFTEAGELFF | TGTGCCAGCAGCTTATTTACGGAGGCCGGGGAGCTGTTTTTT | - | TRBJ2-2 | - | TRBV11-3
CASSAGSYEQYF | TGTGCCAGCTCAGCGGGGTCCTACGAGCAGTACTTC | few | TRBJ2-7 | - | TRBV18
CASSGGLGNEKLFF | TGTGCCAGCTCAGGAGGATTGGGTAATGAAAAACTGTTTTTT | once | TRBJ1-4 | - | TRBV18
CASSKYPCRVNGEQYF | - | - | TRBJ2-7 | - | TRBV21-1
CASSLGSLAGINEQFF | TGTGCCAGCAGCTTGGGTTCGCTAGCGGGAATTAATGAGCAGTTCTTC | - | TRBJ2-1 | TRBD2 | TRBV5-6
CASNYPGQGTNSPLHF | TGTGCCAGCAATTATCCGGGACAGGGCACTAATTCACCCCTCCACTTT | - | TRBJ1-6 | TRBD1 | TRBV2
CASSSYGSTDTQYF | TGTGCCAGCAGTTCCTACGGGAGCACAGATACGCAGTATTTT | - | TRBJ2-3 | - | TRBV6-5
CASSLSWDRGYGYTF | TGTGCCAGCAGTTTATCCTGGGACAGGGGCTATGGCTACACCTTC | - | TRBJ1-2 | TRBD1 | TRBV27
CASSLGQGVNSPLHF | TGTGCCAGCAGCTTAGGTCAGGGGGTTAATTCACCCCTCCACTTT | - | TRBJ1-6 | TRBD1 | TRBV7-9
CASSRMSPLEDQPQHF | TGTGCCAGCAGCCGAATGTCCCCTCTGGAGGATCAGCCCCAGCATTTT | - | TRBJ1-5 | - | TRBV6-4
CASSRESRAGEQYF | TGCGCCAGCAGCCGTGAGAGCAGGGCCGGTGAGCAGTACTTC | - | TRBJ2-7 | - | TRBV4-1
CASSFQGAYGYTF | TGTGCCAGCAGTTTCCAGGGGGCCTATGGCTACACCTTC | - | TRBJ1-2 | TRBD1 | TRBV28
CASSSSFIGDDTQYF | TGTGCCAGCAGCTCGAGCTTTATTGGAGATGATACGCAGTATTTT | - | TRBJ2-3 | - | TRBV11-2
CASSPPGASGSYEQYF | TGCGCCAGCAGCCCTCCAGGGGCTAGCGGTAGCTACGAGCAGTACTTC | - | TRBJ2-7 | - | TRBV10-2